The 16 T cell receptor beta chains reported below all come from one sample, sequenced in a study of CD8 T cells in ankylosing spondylitis. TCRdb reprocessed the 5' RACE reads via MiXCR and lists one record per CDR3 protein. Seen here are under 250,000 distinct CDR3 sequences, 30% to 40% observed once, and the top ten hold roughly 4.2%. Sequenced input: blood, either unsorted or a sorted T cell fraction (not recorded which). These receptors originate from a male donor with ankylosing spondylitis or in good health (not recorded which).

This chain uses TRBV2 with TRBJ2-1; 7 bases fit TRBD2. CDR1 is SNHLY, CDR2 FYNNEI, per germline. The length of the CDR3 is 13 residues. The junction had 9 bases not matched to a gene; V was cut back by 9 bases and J by 7 bases. CDR3 DNA sequence: TGTGCCAGTAGGACTAGACAGACGAATGAGCAGTTCTTC. Its translation is CASRTRQTNEQFF. Based on the CDR3 plus reference TRBV2 and TRBJ2-1, the full variable domain is EPEVTQTPSHQVTQMGQEVILRCVPISNHLYFYWYRQILGQKVEFLVSFYNNEISEKSEIFDDQFSVERPDGSNFTLKIRSTKLEDSAMYFCASRTRQTNEQFFGPGTRLTVL.

This clonotype appeared a few times. The chain carries TRBV6-5 and TRBJ2-1; D is perhaps TRBD2 (6 bases). Germline loops: CDR1 MNHEY, CDR2 SVGAGI. The V end lost 5 bases, the J end lost 10 bases, and 12 bases lay between the germline ends. The CDR3 covers 12 residues. CDR3 in DNA: TGTGCCAGCAGTCAACCCGCGGGGGAGCAGTTCTTC. This sequence encodes CASSQPAGEQFF.

Only a few counts were recorded for this clonotype. The chain couples TRBV12-3 or TRBV12-4 to TRBJ2-7, with TRBD1 identical over 9 bases. The CDR3 length is 13 residues. J was trimmed by 2 bases and V by 9 bases; bases with no gene match: 5. DNA of the CDR3: TGTGCCAGGGGGGGGACAGGGACCTACGAGCAGTACTTC. Residues: CARGGTGTYEQYF.

The chain is built from TRBV20-1 and TRBJ2-5, with 9 bases aligning to TRBD1. The germline V gene has CDR1 DFQATT and CDR2 SNEGSKA (reference sequence). This CDR3 is built from 11 residues. V dropped 1 base and J dropped 14; count of bases not matched to a gene: 5. CDR3 coding DNA: TGCAGTGCTAGAGGGGACAGGGCGGTTTACTTC. This sequence encodes CSARGDRAVYF.

This clonotype was seen at least ten times. The chain links TRBV5-1 to TRBJ2-3, with unresolved D. V shed 2 bases and J shed 4 bases, with 5 bases lying between them. CDR3 size: 12 residues. The germline V gene encodes CDR1 SGHRS and CDR2 YFSETQ. The DNA for the CDR3 is TGCGCCAGCAGCTTCCAAGCAGATACGCAGTATTTT. Translation: CASSFQADTQYF.

The chain carries TRBV7-9 and TRBJ2-7; D is unclear. The CDR3 is 14 residues long. Germline V gene lookup returns CDR1 SEHNR and CDR2 FQNEAQ (reference sequence). Trimming stripped 2 bases from V and 5 bases from J, with 13 bases between. For the CDR3, the DNA is TGTGCCAGCAGCTTATCCCCCGAAACTGACGAGCAGTACTTC. Translation gives CASSLSPETDEQYF. The full variable domain, completed using reference TRBV7-9 and TRBJ2-7, is DTGVSQNPRHKITKRGQNVTFRCDPISEHNRLYWYRQTLGQGPEFLTYFQNEAQLEKSRLLSDRFSAERPKGSFSTLEIQRTEQGDSAMYLCASSLSPETDEQYFGPGTRLTVT.

This chain connects TRBV7-9 to TRBJ2-2, with D possibly TRBD1 on 5 matching bases. With 2 bases removed from V and 1 base from J, the gap between germline ends came to 8 bases. Germline V CDR1 and CDR2: SEHNR, FQNEAQ (reference sequence). The CDR3 has 15 amino acids. The CDR3: CASSLIGENTGELFF. CDR3 bases: TGTGCCAGCAGCTTAATAGGGGAGAACACCGGGGAGCTGTTTTTT.

This clonotype has only a few counts. CDR3 coding DNA: TGTGCCAGCAGCTTTGGCGGGGCCAGCACAGATACGCAGTATTTT. Translated: CASSFGGASTDTQYF. The chain couples TRBV7-9 to TRBJ2-3, with a weak D call TRBD2 (6 bases). Germline V gene lookup returns CDR1 SEHNR and CDR2 FQNEAQ (reference sequence). Deletions cut 3 bases from V and 0 bases from J, with 10 bases between. CDR3 length: 15 residues. The full variable domain, rest sourced from reference TRBV7-9 and TRBJ2-3, is DTGVSQNPRHKITKRGQNVTFRCDPISEHNRLYWYRQTLGQGPEFLTYFQNEAQLEKSRLLSDRFSAERPKGSFSTLEIQRTEQGDSAMYLCASSFGGASTDTQYFGPGTRLTVL.

The genes are TRBV7-8 and TRBJ2-3; D gene unclear. The CDR3 extends over 13 amino acids. Germline V gene lookup returns CDR1 SGHVS and CDR2 FQNEAQ. The V end was cut by 5 bases, the J end by 4 bases, with 10 bases between. CDR3 DNA: TGTGCCAGCAGCGCCTCGGTAGCAGATACGCAGTATTTT. It yields the protein CASSASVADTQYF.

This sequence joins TRBV12-3 or TRBV12-4 and TRBJ1-5, with 7 bases identical to TRBD1. This CDR3 region has 14 residues. The J segment lost 0 bases and the V segment lost 5 bases, leaving 1 base of the junction unmatched. The CDR3 DNA sequence: TGTGCCAGCAGTAACAGGGGTAGCAATCAGCCCCAGCATTTT. The encoded protein is CASSNRGSNQPQHF.

V gene TRBV3-1 combines with J gene TRBJ2-7; 11 positions match TRBD1. Unmatched junction bases numbered 6, after V lost 5 bases and J lost 6 bases. Germline lookup yields CDR1 LGHDT and CDR2 YNNKEL (reference sequence). This CDR3 spans 14 amino acids. The CDR3 region is CASSVGTGGAEQYF. Here the CDR3 DNA reads TGTGCCAGCAGCGTCGGGACAGGGGGTGCCGAGCAGTACTTC.

This clonotype was seen a few times. The genes are TRBV7-8 and TRBJ1-1; TRBD1 aligns across 8 bases. CDR1 SGHVS and CDR2 FQNEAQ come from the germline V gene. V shed 5 bases and J 1 base; nucleotides not matched to a gene: 6. The CDR3 is 15 residues long. Written as DNA, the CDR3 is TGTGCCAGCAGCCCGCGAGACAGGGGGAACACTGAAGCTTTCTTT. It translates to CASSPRDRGNTEAFF. Supplemented by reference TRBV7-8 and TRBJ1-1, the full variable domain reads GAGVSQSPRYKVAKRGQDVALRCDPISGHVSLFWYQQALGQGPEFLTYFQNEAQLDKSGLPSDRFFAERPEGSVSTLKIQRTQQEDSAVYLCASSPRDRGNTEAFFGQGTRLTVV.

CDR3 nucleotide sequence: TGCAGTGCTAGAGATGCGCGACAGGGGGCGCGAGAGCAGTTCTTC. Amino acids: CSARDARQGAREQFF. The rearrangement links TRBV20-1 to TRBJ2-1; 10 bases are a match to TRBD1. This CDR3 has 15 amino acids. CDR1 is DFQATT, CDR2 SNEGSKA, per germline (reference sequence). V shed 0 bases, J shed 10 bases, and the junction held 9 bases outside the gene matches.

The table lists this clonotype with a few counts. The V call is TRBV12-3 or TRBV12-4, the J call TRBJ1-1; the match to TRBD1 covers 11 bases. V lost 6 bases to trimming and J lost 4 bases; unmatched junction nucleotides: 10. The CDR3 covers 16 residues. The CDR3 region has the DNA TGTGCCAGCAGCCCAACCTCCGGGACAGGGGGCACTGAAGCTTTCTTT. This translates into CASSPTSGTGGTEAFF.

This clonotype was counted ten times or more. V is TRBV12-3 or TRBV12-4 and J is TRBJ2-3; TRBD2 agrees at 10 bases. With 5 bases clipped from V and 5 bases from J, the junction kept 7 bases outside the gene matches. This CDR3 comprises 15 residues. DNA for the CDR3: TGTGCCAGCAGTGACCTAGCGGGGGATGGAGATACGCAGTATTTT. This encodes CASSDLAGDGDTQYF.

This clonotype came up a few times. The genes are TRBV20-1 and TRBJ2-1; D possibly corresponds to TRBD2 (6 bases). CDR3 length equals 14 residues. The V and J ends lost 6 bases and 3 bases respectively, with 15 bases between them. Germline V gene lookup returns CDR1 DFQATT and CDR2 SNEGSKA (reference sequence). The DNA for the CDR3 is TGCAGTGCGCCGACTAGTCCCTACTACAATGAGCAGTTCTTC. This translates into CSAPTSPYYNEQFF.